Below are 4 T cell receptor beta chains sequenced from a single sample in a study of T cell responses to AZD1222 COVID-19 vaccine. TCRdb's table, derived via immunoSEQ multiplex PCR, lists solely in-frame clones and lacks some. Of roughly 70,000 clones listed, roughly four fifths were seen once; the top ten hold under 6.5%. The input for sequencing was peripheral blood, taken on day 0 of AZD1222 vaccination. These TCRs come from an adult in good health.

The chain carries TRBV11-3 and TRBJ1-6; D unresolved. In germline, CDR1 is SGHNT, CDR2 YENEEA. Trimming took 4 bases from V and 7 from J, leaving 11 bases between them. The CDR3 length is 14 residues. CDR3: CASSSGTVNSPLHF. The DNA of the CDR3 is TGTGCCAGCAGCTCCGGCACAGTAAATTCACCCCTCCACTTT. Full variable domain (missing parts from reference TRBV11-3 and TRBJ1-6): EAGVVQSPRYKIIEKKQPVAFWCNPISGHNTLYWYLQNLGQGPELLIRYENEEAVDDSQLPKDRFSAERLKGVDSTLKIQPAELGDSAVYLCASSSGTVNSPLHFGNGTRLTVT.

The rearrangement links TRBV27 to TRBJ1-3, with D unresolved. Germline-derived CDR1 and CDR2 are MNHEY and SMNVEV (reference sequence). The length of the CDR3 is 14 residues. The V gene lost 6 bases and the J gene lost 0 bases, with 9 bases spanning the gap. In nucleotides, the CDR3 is TGTGCCAGCAGCTACGCACGCTCTGGAAACACCATATATTTT. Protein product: CASSYARSGNTIYF.

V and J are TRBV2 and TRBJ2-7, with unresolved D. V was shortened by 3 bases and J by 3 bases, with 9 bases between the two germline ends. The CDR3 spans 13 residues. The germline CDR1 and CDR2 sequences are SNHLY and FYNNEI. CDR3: CASSDGTYYEQYF. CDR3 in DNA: TGTGCCAGCAGTGACGGCACATACTACGAGCAGTACTTC.

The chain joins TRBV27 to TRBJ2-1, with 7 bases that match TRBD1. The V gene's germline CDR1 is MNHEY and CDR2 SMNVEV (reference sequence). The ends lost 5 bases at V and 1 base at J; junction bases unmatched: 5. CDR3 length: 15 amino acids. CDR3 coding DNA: TGTGCCAGCAGTCTGAACAGGGGTTCCTACAATGAGCAGTTCTTC. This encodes CASSLNRGSYNEQFF.